Reported below is one TCR beta chain. Its specificity is unknown. A junction end diverges from the germline sequence, so it may reflect a read error. TCR beta CDR3 regions were amplified from RNA. RT-PCR in the first round (using the HTBI primer set) targeted the TCR CDR3. From the multiplex PCR reads, TCRdb called clonotypes with MiXCR, one entry per CDR3 protein. The repertoire has 400,000 to 550,000 distinct CDR3 sequences, approximately 25% of them found once; the top ten carry 10% to 12%. CDR3 size: 16 residues. CDR1 and CDR2 (germline): SGHVS, FQNEAQ. The sample comes from a study of T cells in Graves' hyperthyroidism and ophthalmopathy. Study-wide findings and caveats: Separation of ophthalmopathy from stable hyperthyroidism was achieved by a 13 V-J model.

Patients affected by ophthalmopathy presented a Clinical Activity Score of at least 3, a NOSPECS grade of at least 4, and disease duration below 3 months. What was sequenced was blood. The rearrangement uses TRBV7-8 and TRBJ2-5; weak D call: TRBD1 (5 bases). This TCR came from a woman aged 25 to 39 with Graves' ophthalmopathy. This chain's CDR3 is CVSSHQLQDLQETQYF. The DNA for the CDR3 is TGTGTCAGCAGTCACCAACTACAGGACCTCCAAGAGACCCAGTACTTC.